Listed here are 14 T cell receptor beta chains from one sample, sequenced in a study of T cells in Graves' hyperthyroidism and ophthalmopathy. What was amplified from RNA transcripts were TCR beta CDR3 regions. A first-round RT-PCR of the TCR CDR3 used the HTBI primer set. MiXCR was run by TCRdb on the multiplex PCR reads, yielding one entry per CDR3 protein. The sample includes around 380,000 distinct CDR3 sequences, approximately 13% of them seen just once. The sequencing input was blood. These receptors all come from a man younger than 40 with Graves' hyperthyroidism that later progressed to Graves' ophthalmopathy.

This clonotype was counted many times. The rearrangement links TRBV2 to TRBJ2-7; TRBD1 matches 11 bases. The germline V gene has CDR1 SNHLY and CDR2 FYNNEI. The CDR3 consists of 14 residues. V lost 6 bases, J lost 4 bases, and 5 bases stayed unmatched. In DNA, the CDR3 is TGTGCCAGCAGCGGACAGGGGGCTGAGTACGAGCAGTACTTC. It encodes CASSGQGAEYEQYF.

This chain uses TRBV30 with TRBJ2-3; 10 bases are shared with TRBD2. The CDR3 is 17 residues long. With V trimmed by 3 bases and J by 3 bases, 12 bases remained unmatched. The germline V gene has CDR1 GTSNPN and CDR2 SVGIG (reference sequence). CDR3 amino acids: CAWRSTSGGAWTDTQYF. The CDR3, as DNA: TGTGCCTGGAGATCTACGAGCGGGGGGGCCTGGACAGATACGCAGTATTTT.

This clonotype was observed many times. The rearrangement links TRBV5-1 to TRBJ1-2, with 11 bases fitting TRBD1. CDR1 is SGHRS and CDR2 is YFSETQ in the germline V gene. With 5 bases clipped from V and 9 bases from J, the junction kept 9 bases outside the gene matches. This CDR3 has 14 amino acids. CDR3 loop: CASRQGQGAKSYTF. The CDR3 region has the DNA TGCGCCAGCAGACAAGGACAGGGGGCTAAAAGCTACACCTTC.

Many counts were recorded for this clonotype. The V gene is TRBV28, the J gene TRBJ2-7; TRBD1 is a possible D gene (5 bases). There are 15 residues in the CDR3. Trimming took 2 bases from V and 3 from J, leaving 14 bases between them. In germline, CDR1 is MDHEN, CDR2 SYDVKM. CDR3 residues: CASSLPEGVNYEQYF. The CDR3 nucleotides are TGTGCCAGCAGTTTACCCGAAGGGGTGAACTACGAGCAGTACTTC.

This clonotype was picked up a small number of times. The chain recombines TRBV25-1 with TRBJ2-4; 9 nucleotides align to TRBD1. Per germline, CDR1 MGHDK and CDR2 SYGVNS. J gave up 9 bases and V 6 bases, and 6 bases lay outside the gene matches. This CDR3 spans 13 amino acids. DNA of the CDR3: TGTGCCAGCAGGGGGACAGGGTCGGGCATTCAGTACTTC. It encodes CASRGTGSGIQYF.

This clonotype has at least ten counts. The genes are TRBV12-3 or TRBV12-4 and TRBJ2-5, with 7 bases identical to TRBD2. This CDR3 comprises 12 residues. J gave up 6 bases and V 4 bases, and 2 bases lay outside the gene matches. CDR3 sequence: CASSWGGKTQYF. In nucleotides, the CDR3 is TGTGCCAGCAGTTGGGGGGGGAAGACCCAGTACTTC.

This clonotype was seen repeatedly, ten times or more. The genes are TRBV28 and TRBJ1-5, with D perhaps TRBD1 (6 bases). The germline V gene encodes CDR1 MDHEN and CDR2 SYDVKM. V was shortened by 1 base and J by 11 bases, with 24 bases between the two germline ends. The CDR3 loop spans 17 amino acids. CDR3 sequence (DNA): TGTGCCAGCAGTTTATATTGGGAGTCGGGGGCGGGAAAGACCCAGCATTTT. It is translated as CASSLYWESGAGKTQHF.

This clonotype appeared a single time. The chain is built from TRBV12-3 or TRBV12-4 and TRBJ2-3, with TRBD2 identical over 14 bases. V gave up 5 bases and J gave up 1 base; unmatched junction bases: 5. The CDR3 loop spans 17 amino acids. CDR3 loop: CASSHSGLAGGTDTQYF. Here the CDR3 DNA reads TGTGCCAGCAGTCATTCGGGACTAGCGGGGGGCACAGATACGCAGTATTTT.

This clonotype was counted many times. The chain has TRBV5-6 and TRBJ2-5; the D gene is possibly TRBD1 (5 bases). The germline CDR1 and CDR2 sequences are SGHDT and YYEEEE. V lost 1 base, J lost 9 bases, and 13 bases lay in between. CDR3 length: 13 amino acids. In nucleotides, the CDR3 is TGTGCCAGCAGCTTGCTGGAAGGGGATCCCCAGTACTTC. This codes for CASSLLEGDPQYF.

This clonotype occurred many times. The CDR3 region is CASSSHSRTATDTQYF. DNA of the CDR3: TGTGCCAGCAGCTCTCACTCCCGTACGGCCACAGATACGCAGTATTTT. V is TRBV5-5 and J is TRBJ2-3; no clear D gene. V was pared by 3 bases and J by 2 bases, with 16 bases between. CDR1 is SGHKS, CDR2 YYEKEE, per germline (reference sequence). CDR3 length equals 16 residues.

This chain's CDR3 is CASSLKGQLSYNEQFF. The CDR3 nucleotides read TGTGCCAGCAGTCTCAAGGGACAGCTATCCTACAATGAGCAGTTCTTC. The gene calls are TRBV2 and TRBJ2-1; 7 nucleotides line up with TRBD1. The CDR3 covers 16 residues. Unmatched junction bases numbered 8, after V lost 5 bases and J lost 1 base. Germline CDR1 SNHLY, CDR2 FYNNEI.

V and J are TRBV3-1 and TRBJ2-7; D uncertain. This CDR3 comprises 14 residues. Trimming removed 3 bases from V and 0 bases from J, with 9 bases in between. CDR1 and CDR2 from the germline V gene are LGHDT and YNNKEL (reference sequence). The CDR3 nucleotides read TGTGCCAGCAGCCAGCTCAGCAGCTCCTACGAGCAGTACTTC. Its protein product is CASSQLSSSYEQYF.

This clonotype was observed many times. Here the CDR3 reads CASSQPGQGFYEQYF. The CDR3 region has the DNA TGTGCCAGCAGCCAGCCGGGACAGGGGTTTTACGAGCAGTACTTC. The V and J genes are TRBV3-1 and TRBJ2-7; 10 nucleotides line up with TRBD1. CDR1 and CDR2 (germline): LGHDT, YNNKEL (reference sequence). The CDR3 is 15 amino acids. With 3 bases clipped from V and 4 bases from J, the junction kept 6 bases outside the gene matches.

This clonotype has at least ten counts. J is TRBJ2-7 and V is TRBV3-1; D is possibly TRBD1 (6 bases). Trimming removed 2 bases at V and 7 bases at J, with 15 bases between. This CDR3 is built from 14 residues. Germline V gene data show CDR1 as LGHDT and CDR2 as YNNKEL (reference sequence). CDR3 sequence (DNA): TGTGCCAGCAGCCAAAGGGGGAGACTTGAGGAGCAGTACTTC. This sequence encodes CASSQRGRLEEQYF.